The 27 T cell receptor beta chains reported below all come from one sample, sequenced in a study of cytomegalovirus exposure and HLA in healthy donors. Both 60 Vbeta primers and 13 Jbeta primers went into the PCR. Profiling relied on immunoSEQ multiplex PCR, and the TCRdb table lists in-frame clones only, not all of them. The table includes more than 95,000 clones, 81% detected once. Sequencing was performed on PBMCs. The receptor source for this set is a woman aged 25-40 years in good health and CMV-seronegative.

The CDR3, as DNA: TGTGCCTGCGCCGGGACAGCCTACAATGAGCAGTTCTTC. Amino acids: CACAGTAYNEQFF. This chain joins TRBV30 and TRBJ2-1; TRBD1 matches 7 bases. Germline-derived CDR1 and CDR2 are GTSNPN and SVGIG (reference sequence). Unmatched junction bases numbered 4, after V lost 6 bases and J lost 2 bases. This CDR3 region has 13 residues.

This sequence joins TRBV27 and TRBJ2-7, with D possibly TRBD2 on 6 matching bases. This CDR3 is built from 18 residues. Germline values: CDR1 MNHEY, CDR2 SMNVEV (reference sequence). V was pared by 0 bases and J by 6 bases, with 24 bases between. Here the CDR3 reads CASSLSTYGGRMYGEQYF. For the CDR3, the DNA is TGTGCCAGCAGTTTATCTACTTACGGTGGGAGGATGTACGGCGAGCAGTACTTC.

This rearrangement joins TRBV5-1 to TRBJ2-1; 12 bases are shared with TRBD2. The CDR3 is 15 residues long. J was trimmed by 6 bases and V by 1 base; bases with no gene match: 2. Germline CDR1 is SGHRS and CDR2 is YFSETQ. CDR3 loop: CASSLSLAGGNEQFF. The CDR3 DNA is TGCGCCAGCAGCTTGTCACTAGCGGGAGGCAATGAGCAGTTCTTC.

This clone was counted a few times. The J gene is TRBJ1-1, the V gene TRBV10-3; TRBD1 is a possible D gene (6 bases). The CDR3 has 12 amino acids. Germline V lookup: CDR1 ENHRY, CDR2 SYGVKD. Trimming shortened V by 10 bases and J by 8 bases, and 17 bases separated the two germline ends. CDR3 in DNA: TGTGCCACCGGCCAACCAACAGGGGAAGCTTTCTTT. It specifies CATGQPTGEAFF.

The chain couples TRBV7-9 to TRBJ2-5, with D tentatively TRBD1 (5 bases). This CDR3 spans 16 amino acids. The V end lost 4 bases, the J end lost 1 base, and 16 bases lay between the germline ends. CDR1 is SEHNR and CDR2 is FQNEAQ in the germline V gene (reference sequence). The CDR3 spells CASSYGAAGFQETQYF. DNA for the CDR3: TGTGCCAGCAGCTATGGGGCGGCAGGATTCCAAGAGACCCAGTACTTC.

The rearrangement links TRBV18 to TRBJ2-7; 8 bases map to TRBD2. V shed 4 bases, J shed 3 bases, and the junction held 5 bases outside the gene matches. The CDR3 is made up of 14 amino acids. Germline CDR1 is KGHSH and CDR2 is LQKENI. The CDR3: CASSLAGWGYEQYF. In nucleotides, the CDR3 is TGTGCCAGCTCACTAGCGGGATGGGGCTACGAGCAGTACTTC.

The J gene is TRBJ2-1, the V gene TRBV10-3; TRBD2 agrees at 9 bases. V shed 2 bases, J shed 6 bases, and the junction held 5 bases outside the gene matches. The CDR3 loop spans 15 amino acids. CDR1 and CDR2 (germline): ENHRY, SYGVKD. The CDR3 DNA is TGTGCCATCAGTGAGGGGCTAGCGGGACGCAATGAGCAGTTCTTC. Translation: CAISEGLAGRNEQFF.

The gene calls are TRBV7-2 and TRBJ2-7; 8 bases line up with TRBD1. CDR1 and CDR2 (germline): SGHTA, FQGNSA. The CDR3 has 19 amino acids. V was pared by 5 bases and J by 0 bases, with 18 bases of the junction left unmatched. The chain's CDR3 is CASSAPGQVTDRYSYEQYF. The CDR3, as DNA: TGTGCCAGCAGCGCACCGGGACAGGTGACGGACCGCTACTCCTACGAGCAGTACTTC.

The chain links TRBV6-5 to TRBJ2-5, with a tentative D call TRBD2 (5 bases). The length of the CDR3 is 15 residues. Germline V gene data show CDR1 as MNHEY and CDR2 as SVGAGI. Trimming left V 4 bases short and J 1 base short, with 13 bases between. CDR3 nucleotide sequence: TGTGCCAGCAGTTTTAACTCGGGAACCCAAGAGACCCAGTACTTC. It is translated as CASSFNSGTQETQYF.

The CDR3, as DNA: TGTGCCAGCAGCAGAATACCCGGGGGTTTCGGTGAGCAGTTCTTC. Translation: CASSRIPGGFGEQFF. This chain connects TRBV7-6 to TRBJ2-1, with a weak D call TRBD2 (6 bases). V was shortened by 5 bases and J by 9 bases, with 20 bases between the two germline ends. Germline V lookup: CDR1 SGHVS, CDR2 FNYEAQ. The CDR3 sequence is 15 residues long.

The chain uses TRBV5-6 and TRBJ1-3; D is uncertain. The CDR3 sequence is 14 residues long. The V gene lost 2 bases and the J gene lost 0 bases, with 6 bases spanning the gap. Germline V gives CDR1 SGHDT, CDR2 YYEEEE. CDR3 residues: CASSLGGSGNTIYF. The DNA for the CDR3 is TGTGCCAGCAGCTTAGGAGGCTCTGGAAACACCATATATTTT.

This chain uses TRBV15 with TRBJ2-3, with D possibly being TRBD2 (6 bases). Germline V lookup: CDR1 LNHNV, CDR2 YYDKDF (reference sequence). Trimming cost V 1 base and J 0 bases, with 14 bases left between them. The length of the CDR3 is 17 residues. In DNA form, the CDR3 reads TGTGCCACCAGCAGAGGGCCACAGGCGGGGAGCACAGATACGCAGTATTTT. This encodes CATSRGPQAGSTDTQYF. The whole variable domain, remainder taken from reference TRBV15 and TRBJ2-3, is DAMVIQNPRYQVTQFGKPVTLSCSQTLNHNVMYWYQQKSSQAPKLLFHYYDKDFNNEADTPDNFQSRRPNTSFCFLDIRSPGLGDTAMYLCATSRGPQAGSTDTQYFGPGTRLTVL.

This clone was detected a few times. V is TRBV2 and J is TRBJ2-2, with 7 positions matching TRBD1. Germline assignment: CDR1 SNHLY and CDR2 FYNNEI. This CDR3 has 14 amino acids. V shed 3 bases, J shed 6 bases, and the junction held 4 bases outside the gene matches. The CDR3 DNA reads TGTGCCAGCAGTGAGACAGGGTACGCCGGGGAGCTGTTTTTT. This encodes CASSETGYAGELFF.

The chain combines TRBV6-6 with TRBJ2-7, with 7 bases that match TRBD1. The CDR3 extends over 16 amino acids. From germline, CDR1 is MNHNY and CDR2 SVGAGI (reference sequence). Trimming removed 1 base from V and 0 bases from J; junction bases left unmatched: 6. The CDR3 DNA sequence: TGTGCCAGCAGTTACTTACGACAGGGTAGCTCCTACGAGCAGTACTTC. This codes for CASSYLRQGSSYEQYF.

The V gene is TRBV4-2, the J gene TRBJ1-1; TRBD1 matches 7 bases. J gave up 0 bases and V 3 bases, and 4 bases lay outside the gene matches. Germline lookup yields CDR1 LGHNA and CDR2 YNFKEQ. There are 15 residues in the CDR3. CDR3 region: CASSQGGQMNTEAFF. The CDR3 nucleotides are TGTGCCAGCAGCCAGGGGGGACAGATGAACACTGAAGCTTTCTTT.

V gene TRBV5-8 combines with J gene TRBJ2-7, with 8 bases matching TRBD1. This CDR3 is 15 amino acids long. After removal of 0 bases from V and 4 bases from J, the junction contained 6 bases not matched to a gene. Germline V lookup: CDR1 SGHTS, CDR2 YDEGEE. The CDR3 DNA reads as TGTGCCAGCAGCTTGGGTGGACAGGGCCTTTACGAGCAGTACTTC. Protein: CASSLGGQGLYEQYF.

CDR3 coding DNA: TGTGCCAGCAGCTGGGACAGGGAAGATACGCAGTATTTT. Translation: CASSWDREDTQYF. This sequence joins TRBV5-4 and TRBJ2-3, with 9 nucleotides matching TRBD1. J lost 5 bases, V lost 3 bases, and 1 base had no gene match. There are 13 residues in the CDR3. Germline CDR1 is SGHNT and CDR2 is YYREEE (reference sequence). The whole variable domain, filled in from reference TRBV5-4 and TRBJ2-3, reads ETGVTQSPTHLIKTRGQQVTLRCSSQSGHNTVSWYQQALGQGPQFIFQYYREEENGRGNFPPRFSGLQFPNYSSELNVNALELDDSALYLCASSWDREDTQYFGPGTRLTVL.

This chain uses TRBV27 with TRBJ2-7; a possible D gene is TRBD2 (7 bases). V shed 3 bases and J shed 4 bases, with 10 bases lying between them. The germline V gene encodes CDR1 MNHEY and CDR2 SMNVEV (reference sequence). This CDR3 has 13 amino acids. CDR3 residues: CASSFRGAYEQYF. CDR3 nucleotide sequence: TGTGCCAGCAGTTTTCGGGGGGCGTACGAGCAGTACTTC.

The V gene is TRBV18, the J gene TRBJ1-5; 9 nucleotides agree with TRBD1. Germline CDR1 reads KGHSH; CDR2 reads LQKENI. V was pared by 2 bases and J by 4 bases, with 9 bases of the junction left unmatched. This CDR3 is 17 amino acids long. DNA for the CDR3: TGTGCCAGCTCACCATGGGCGACAGGGGGTAAAAATCAGCCCCAGCATTTT. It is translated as CASSPWATGGKNQPQHF.

CDR3 sequence reads: CASKQGPQGEKLFF. As DNA, the CDR3 is TGTGCCAGCAAGCAGGGACCGCAGGGGGAAAAACTGTTTTTT. The chain has TRBV6-5 and TRBJ1-4; D may be TRBD1 (6 bases). CDR1 and CDR2 (germline): MNHEY, SVGAGI. This CDR3 has 14 residues. V gave up 7 bases and J gave up 8 bases, with 17 bases separating them.

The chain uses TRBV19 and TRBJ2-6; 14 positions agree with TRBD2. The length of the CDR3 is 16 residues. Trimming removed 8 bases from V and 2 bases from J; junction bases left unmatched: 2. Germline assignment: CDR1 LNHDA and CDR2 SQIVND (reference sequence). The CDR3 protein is CASVGLAGAGANVLTF. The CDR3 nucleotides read TGTGCCAGTGTGGGACTAGCGGGAGCTGGGGCCAACGTCCTGACTTTC.

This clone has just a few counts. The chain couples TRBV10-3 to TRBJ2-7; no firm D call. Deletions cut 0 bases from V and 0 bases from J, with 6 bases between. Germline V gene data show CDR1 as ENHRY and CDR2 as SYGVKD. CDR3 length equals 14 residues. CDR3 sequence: CAISESISSYEQYF. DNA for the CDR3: TGTGCCATCAGTGAGTCGATTAGCTCCTACGAGCAGTACTTC.

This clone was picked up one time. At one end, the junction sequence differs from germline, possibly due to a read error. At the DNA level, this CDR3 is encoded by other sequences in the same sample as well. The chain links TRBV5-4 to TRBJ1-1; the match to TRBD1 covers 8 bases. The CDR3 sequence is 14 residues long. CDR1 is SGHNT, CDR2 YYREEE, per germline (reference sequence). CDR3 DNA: TGTGCCAGCAGCTCACAGGGGGAGGACACTGAAGCTTTTTTT. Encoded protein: CASSSQGEDTEAFF.

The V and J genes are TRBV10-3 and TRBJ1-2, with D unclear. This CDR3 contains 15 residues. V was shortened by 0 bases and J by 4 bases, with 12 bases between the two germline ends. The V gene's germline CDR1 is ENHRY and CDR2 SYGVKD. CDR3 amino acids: CAISESAGAGYGYTF. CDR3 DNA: TGTGCCATCAGTGAGTCCGCGGGAGCTGGCTATGGCTACACCTTC.

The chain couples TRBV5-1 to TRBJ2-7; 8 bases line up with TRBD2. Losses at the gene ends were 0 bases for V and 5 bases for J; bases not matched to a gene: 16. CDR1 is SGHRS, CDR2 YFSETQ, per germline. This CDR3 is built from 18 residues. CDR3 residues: CASSLARPGGGSGHEQYF. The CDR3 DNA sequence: TGCGCCAGCAGCTTGGCCAGGCCGGGCGGGGGGTCGGGACACGAGCAGTACTTC.

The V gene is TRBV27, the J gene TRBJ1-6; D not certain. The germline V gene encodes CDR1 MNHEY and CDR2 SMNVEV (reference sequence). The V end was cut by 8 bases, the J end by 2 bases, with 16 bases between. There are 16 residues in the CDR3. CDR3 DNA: TGTGCCAGCTCAGTAGCCGTCGGCACCTATAATTCACCCCTCCACTTT. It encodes CASSVAVGTYNSPLHF.

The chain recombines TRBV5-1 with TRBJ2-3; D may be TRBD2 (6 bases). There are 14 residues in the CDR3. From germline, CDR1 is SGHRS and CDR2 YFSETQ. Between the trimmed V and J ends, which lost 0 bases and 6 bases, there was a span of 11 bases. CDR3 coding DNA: TGCGCCAGCAGCTTGGCCGGGAGCTGGGATACGCAGTATTTT. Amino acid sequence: CASSLAGSWDTQYF.